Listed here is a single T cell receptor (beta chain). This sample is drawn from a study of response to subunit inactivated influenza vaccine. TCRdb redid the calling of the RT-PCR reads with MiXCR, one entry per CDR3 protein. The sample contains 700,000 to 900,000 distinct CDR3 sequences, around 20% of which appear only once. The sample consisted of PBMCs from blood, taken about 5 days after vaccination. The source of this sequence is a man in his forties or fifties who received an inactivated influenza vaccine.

The CDR3 here is CSARVGGNQETQYF. The CDR3 DNA is TGCAGTGCTCGGGTCGGTGGTAACCAAGAGACCCAGTACTTC. This rearrangement joins TRBV20-1 to TRBJ2-5; D call uncertain. Per germline, CDR1 DFQATT and CDR2 SNEGSKA (reference sequence). V lost 5 bases and J lost 0, with 13 bases in between. The CDR3 has 14 residues.